Following are 5 T cell receptor beta chains from one sample sequenced in a study of control samples from healthy donors and cancer patients. Assay used: immunoSEQ multiplex PCR; TCRdb lists only in-frame clones, some missing. The profile shows 120,000 or so clones, 85% to 95% of them singletons. Sequencing used PBMCs. The receptors come from a man older than 75 with head and neck cancer.

The chain is built from TRBV19 and TRBJ1-5; 7 bases map to TRBD1. J lost 11 bases, V lost 4 bases, and 14 bases had no gene match. The germline V gene encodes CDR1 LNHDA and CDR2 SQIVND (reference sequence). The CDR3 consists of 15 residues. The CDR3 spells CASSKEGTVGMAQHF. The CDR3 DNA reads TGTGCCAGTAGTAAGGAGGGGACAGTGGGTATGGCCCAGCATTTT.

As for this clone: Other DNA sequences from this sample encode an identical CDR3 as well. The chain joins TRBV10-3 to TRBJ1-2, with D possibly TRBD1 on 6 matching bases. In germline, CDR1 is ENHRY, CDR2 SYGVKD. V was cut by 0 bases and J by 7 bases, with 6 bases left in between. CDR3 size: 12 residues. The DNA of the CDR3 is TGTGCCATCAGTGAGTCCAGGGGTGGCTACACCTTC. This translates into CAISESRGGYTF.

The V gene is TRBV5-1, the J gene TRBJ2-7; a weak D match, TRBD2 (6 bases). Trimming cost V 4 bases and J 0 bases, with 14 bases left between them. This CDR3 has 15 residues. Germline V gives CDR1 SGHRS, CDR2 YFSETQ. CDR3 DNA sequence: TGCGCCAGCAGCATTAGCGGCATTGACTCCTACGAGCAGTACTTC. It translates to CASSISGIDSYEQYF. The entire variable domain, with the rest obtained from reference TRBV5-1 and TRBJ2-7, is as follows: KAGVTQTPRYLIKTRGQQVTLSCSPISGHRSVSWYQQTPGQGLQFLFEYFSETQRNKGNFPGRFSGRQFSNSRSEMNVSTLELGDSALYLCASSISGIDSYEQYFGPGTRLTVT.

The chain is built from TRBV29-1 and TRBJ2-3; 9 nucleotides agree with TRBD2. The CDR3 sequence is 15 residues long. V trimming: 4 bases; J trimming: 0 bases; junction bases outside the gene matches: 5. CDR1 and CDR2 (germline): SQVTM, ANQGSEA. CDR3 in DNA: TGCAGCGTTGTAGTCGCGGGGGGGAGCACAGATACGCAGTATTTT. Amino acid sequence: CSVVVAGGSTDTQYF.

About this clone itself: Additional DNA sequences in this sample encode the identical CDR3. The rearrangement uses TRBV7-9 and TRBJ2-3; 10 nucleotides align to TRBD2. V lost 1 base and J lost 1; bases outside the gene matches: 11. CDR1 and CDR2 from the germline V gene are SEHNR and FQNEAQ (reference sequence). The CDR3 is made up of 19 amino acids. The DNA of the CDR3 is TGTGCCAGCAGCTTAGGAACCAGCGGGGGGGCGGGGGGCACAGATACGCAGTATTTT. Translation gives CASSLGTSGGAGGTDTQYF.